Listed below are T cell receptor beta chains from one sample, sequenced in a study of blood T cell repertoires in COVID-19. Method: immunoSEQ multiplex PCR; TCRdb's copy keeps in-frame clones and lacks some. The repertoire consists of roughly 180,000 clones, with 80% occurring once and the leading ten covering roughly an eighth. Source material: PBMCs or T cells enriched from blood (not recorded which). These receptors all come from a man between 60 and 75 years old who had been exposed to COVID-19. CDR3s include the opening cysteine and the closing phenylalanine or tryptophan. Each record gives: clone size, J gene, V gene, D gene, CDR3 DNA, CDR3 protein. A D gene is named only where the DNA matches it firmly. Part of the rows lack a size; the others show once, few, many or a class for expanded clones.

- | TRBJ2-7 | TRBV19 | TRBD1 | TGTGCCAGTAGGGATCACGGGACAGCCTACGAGCAGTACTTC | CASRDHGTAYEQYF
- | TRBJ2-7 | TRBV24-1 | TRBD1 | TGTGCCACCAGTGATCCTCGGACAGGTTCCTACGAGCAGTACTTC | CATSDPRTGSYEQYF
- | TRBJ1-2 | TRBV14 | - | TGTGCCAGCAGCCCCCAAACAGGGAGGGATGGCTACACCTTC | CASSPQTGRDGYTF
- | TRBJ2-1 | TRBV30 | TRBD2 | TGTGCCTGGAGCCCGGGACTAGCGGAGTACAATGAGCAGTTCTTC | CAWSPGLAEYNEQFF
once | TRBJ1-2 | TRBV5-6 | TRBD1 | TGTGCCAGCAGCTTGTCGGGGACAGGACACTATGGCTACACCTTC | CASSLSGTGHYGYTF
few | TRBJ2-7 | TRBV5-4 | - | TGTGCCAGCAGCTCGCAGGGGAACGCCTACGAGCAGTACTTC | CASSSQGNAYEQYF
- | TRBJ2-1 | TRBV30 | TRBD1 | TGTGCCTGGAGCGGGGACAGATCCTACAATGAGCAGTTCTTC | CAWSGDRSYNEQFF
- | TRBJ1-2 | TRBV5-5 | TRBD1 | TGTGCCAGCAGCTTCATGGGACAGGTCCCACCGTCGGATGGCTACACCTTC | CASSFMGQVPPSDGYTF
- | TRBJ2-2 | TRBV5-4 | - | TGTGCCAGCAGCTTGGGACTTCTTAACACCGGGGAGCTGTTTTTT | CASSLGLLNTGELFF
- | TRBJ2-1 | TRBV24-1 | - | TGTGCCACCAGTGACATCAATGAGCAGTTCTTC | CATSDINEQFF